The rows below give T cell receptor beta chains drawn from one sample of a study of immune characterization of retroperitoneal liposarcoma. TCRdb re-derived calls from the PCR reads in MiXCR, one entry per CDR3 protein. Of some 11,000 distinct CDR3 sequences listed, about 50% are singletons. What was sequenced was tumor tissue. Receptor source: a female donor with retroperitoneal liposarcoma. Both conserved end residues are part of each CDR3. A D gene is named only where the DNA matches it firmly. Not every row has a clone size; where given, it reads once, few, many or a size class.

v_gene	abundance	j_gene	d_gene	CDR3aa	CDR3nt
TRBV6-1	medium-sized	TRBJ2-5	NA	CASSLRAVETQYF	TGTGCCAGCAGTTTGAGGGCGGTGGAGACCCAGTACTTC
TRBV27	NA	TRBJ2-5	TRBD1	CASSLKGGAETQYF	TGTGCCAGCAGTTTGAAAGGGGGCGCGGAGACCCAGTACTTC
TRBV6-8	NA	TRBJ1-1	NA	CASTQSGLENTEAFF	TGTGCCAGCACCCAGTCGGGGCTTGAGAACACTGAAGCTTTCTTT
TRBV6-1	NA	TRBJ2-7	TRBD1	CASKETGTYEQYF	TGTGCCAGCAAGGAGACAGGGACGTACGAGCAGTACTTC
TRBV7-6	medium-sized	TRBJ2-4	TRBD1	CASSLGRTGSSKNIQYF	TGTGCCAGCAGCTTGGGGAGGACAGGGTCATCCAAAAACATTCAGTACTTC
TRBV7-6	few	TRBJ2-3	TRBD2	CASSLARGGTDTQYF	TGTGCCAGCAGCTTAGCCCGGGGGGGGACAGATACGCAGTATTTT
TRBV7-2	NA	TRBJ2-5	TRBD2	CASMLGTSGIAGGGETQYF	TGTGCCAGCATGCTCGGGACTAGCGGGATCGCGGGGGGGGGGGAGACCCAGTACTTC
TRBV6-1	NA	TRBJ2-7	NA	CASSPPPQGTGEQYF	TGTGCCAGCAGCCCGCCCCCACAGGGAACGGGCGAGCAGTACTTC
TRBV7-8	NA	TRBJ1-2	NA	CASSPGPNYGYTF	TGTGCCAGCAGCCCGGGCCCGAACTATGGCTACACCTTC
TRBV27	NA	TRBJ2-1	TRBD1	CAGPTGTGAYNEQFF	TGTGCCGGCCCCACCGGGACAGGGGCCTACAATGAGCAGTTCTTC
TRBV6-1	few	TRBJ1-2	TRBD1	CASSRQGAANYGYTF	TGTGCCAGCAGCCGACAGGGGGCCGCCAACTATGGCTACACCTTC
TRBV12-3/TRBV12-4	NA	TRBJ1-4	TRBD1	CASSPPGTGYEKLFF	TGTGCCAGCAGCCCCCCCGGGACAGGGTATGAAAAACTGTTTTTT
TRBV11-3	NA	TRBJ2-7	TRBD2	CASSPGRAPYEQYF	TGTGCCAGCAGCCCCGGGAGGGCTCCATACGAGCAGTACTTC
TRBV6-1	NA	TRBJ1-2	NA	CASSEAGPLSNYGYTF	TGTGCCAGCAGTGAAGCGGGTCCCCTTTCTAACTATGGCTACACCTTC
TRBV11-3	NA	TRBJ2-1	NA	CASSPPWDPYEQFF	TGTGCCAGCAGCCCCCCCTGGGACCCCTACGAGCAGTTCTTC
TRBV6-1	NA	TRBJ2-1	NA	CASSRLGGDPTDEQFF	TGTGCCAGCAGTCGCCTAGGGGGGGATCCCACCGATGAGCAGTTCTTC
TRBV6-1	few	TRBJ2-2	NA	CASQGGRFSGELFF	TGTGCCAGCCAGGGGGGGCGATTTTCCGGGGAGCTGTTTTTT
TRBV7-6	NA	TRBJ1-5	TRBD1	CASSLIQGGNQPQHF	TGTGCCAGCAGCTTAATACAGGGGGGGAATCAGCCCCAGCATTTT
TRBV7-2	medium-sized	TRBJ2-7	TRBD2	CASSPGTSGRIHEQYF	TGTGCCAGCAGCCCCGGGACTAGCGGGAGGATCCACGAGCAGTACTTC
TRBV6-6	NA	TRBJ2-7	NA	CASSSGISGSGEQYF	TGTGCCAGCAGTTCCGGGATCTCGGGCTCCGGCGAGCAGTACTTC
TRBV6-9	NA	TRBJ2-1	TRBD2	CASSSGLAASYEQFF	TGTGCCAGCAGTTCGGGCCTAGCGGCGTCCTACGAGCAGTTCTTC
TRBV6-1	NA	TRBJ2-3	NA	CASANPRGGKDTQYF	TGTGCCAGCGCTAACCCCCGCGGTGGGAAAGATACGCAGTATTTT
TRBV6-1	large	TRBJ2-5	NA	CASSVGSGQETQYF	TGTGCCAGCAGTGTAGGGTCAGGCCAAGAGACCCAGTACTTC
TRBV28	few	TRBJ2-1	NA	CASSPLLVGEQFF	TGTGCCAGCAGTCCCCTACTAGTTGGTGAGCAGTTCTTC
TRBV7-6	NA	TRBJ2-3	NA	CASSVDHTDTQYF	TGTGCCAGCAGCGTGGACCACACAGATACGCAGTATTTT
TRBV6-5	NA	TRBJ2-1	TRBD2	CASSHTTASGLNNEQFF	TGTGCCAGCAGTCACACCACGGCTAGCGGACTAAACAATGAGCAGTTCTTC
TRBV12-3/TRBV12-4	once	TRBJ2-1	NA	CASSLTTKETQFF	TGTGCCAGCAGCCTAACGACCAAGGAGACCCAGTTCTTC
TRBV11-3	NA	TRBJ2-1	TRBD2	CASSLGTSGSNEQFF	TGTGCCAGCAGCTTAGGTACTAGCGGGAGCAATGAGCAGTTCTTC
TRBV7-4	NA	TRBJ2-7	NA	CASSLGWDEQYF	TGTGCCAGCAGCTTAGGGTGGGACGAGCAGTACTTC
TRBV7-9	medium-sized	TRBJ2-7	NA	CATTSIYEQYF	TGTGCCACTACGTCCATCTACGAGCAGTACTTC
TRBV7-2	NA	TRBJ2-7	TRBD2	CASSADSGRYNEQYF	TGTGCCAGCAGCGCAGATAGCGGGAGGTACAATGAGCAGTACTTC
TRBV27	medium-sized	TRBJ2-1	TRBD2	CASSLVAGGYNEQFF	TGTGCCAGCAGTCTCGTGGCGGGAGGGTACAATGAGCAGTTCTTC
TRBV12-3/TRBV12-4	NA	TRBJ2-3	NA	CASSPRVSSSTDTQYF	TGTGCCAGCAGCCCCCGTGTTTCCAGTTCCACAGATACGCAGTATTTT
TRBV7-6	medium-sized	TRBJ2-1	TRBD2	CASSSAGGRHNEQFF	TGTGCCAGCAGCTCAGCGGGAGGGAGGCACAATGAGCAGTTCTTC
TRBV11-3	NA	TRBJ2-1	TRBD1	CASSFGQDEQFF	TGTGCCAGCAGCTTCGGACAGGATGAGCAGTTCTTC
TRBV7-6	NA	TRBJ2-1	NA	CASSLIPSTYNEQFF	TGTGCCAGCAGCTTAATTCCCAGCACCTACAATGAGCAGTTCTTC
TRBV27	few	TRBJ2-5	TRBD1	CASSLAGTGGAFQYF	TGTGCCAGCAGTTTAGCCGGGACAGGGGGCGCGTTTCAGTACTTC
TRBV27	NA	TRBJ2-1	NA	CASSFGYWQFF	TGTGCCAGCAGTTTCGGGTATTGGCAGTTCTTC
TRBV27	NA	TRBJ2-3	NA	CASSKGVRTSTDTQYF	TGTGCCAGCAGTAAAGGGGTTAGGACTAGCACAGATACGCAGTATTTT
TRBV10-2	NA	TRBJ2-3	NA	CASSRVAGADTQYF	TGCGCCAGCAGCCGGGTGGCAGGGGCAGATACGCAGTATTTT
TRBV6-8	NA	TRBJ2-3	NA	CASSYVADTQYF	TGTGCCAGCAGTTACGTCGCAGATACGCAGTATTTT
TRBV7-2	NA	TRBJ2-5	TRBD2	CASSPRPSLAGMQETRHF	TGTGCCAGCAGCCCACGCCCCTCGCTAGCGGGGATGCAAGAGACCCGGCACTTC
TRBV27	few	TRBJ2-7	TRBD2	CASSKTSGSYEQYF	TGTGCCAGCAGTAAAACTAGCGGATCCTACGAGCAGTACTTC
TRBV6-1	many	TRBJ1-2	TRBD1	CASSVQTGASYGYTF	TGTGCCAGCAGTGTCCAGACAGGGGCCTCCTATGGCTACACCTTC